This is a list of T cell receptor beta chains from one sample in a study of blood T cells in healthy people across ages. From the 5' RACE reads, TCRdb called clonotypes with MiXCR, one entry per CDR3 protein. The table shows hundreds of thousands of distinct CDR3 sequences, with more than 40% occurring only once. The sample comprised blood. The receptors shown here come from a woman in her sixties or seventies in good health. The CDR3 runs from the conserved cysteine through the conserved F or W. D genes are given only for firm matches. Not all rows give a size; the values are once, few, many and, for expanded clones, a class.

J: TRBJ2-5
V: TRBV6-6
size: NA
length: 14
D: TRBD1
DNA: TGTGCCAGCAGTTACGGAACAGGGGAAGAGACCCAGTACTTC
CDR3: CASSYGTGEETQYF

J: TRBJ2-7
V: TRBV20-1
size: once
length: 16
D: TRBD2
DNA: TGCAGTGCCCTGACTAGCGGGAGTGGGAGCTCCTACGAGCAGTACTTC
CDR3: CSALTSGSGSSYEQYF

J: TRBJ2-1
V: TRBV29-1
size: NA
length: 10
D: NA
DNA: TGCAGCGGGGCAGAAAGTGAGCAGTTCTTC
CDR3: CSGAESEQFF

J: TRBJ2-5
V: TRBV12-3/TRBV12-4
size: NA
length: 15
D: NA
DNA: TGTGCCAGCAGTTTCCGGCAGGGAAACCAAGAGACCCAGTACTTC
CDR3: CASSFRQGNQETQYF

J: TRBJ2-7
V: TRBV7-2
size: many
length: 15
D: TRBD2
DNA: TGTGCCAGCAGCTTAGGGGCGGGAGGGGAATACGAGCAGTACTTC
CDR3: CASSLGAGGEYEQYF

J: TRBJ2-7
V: TRBV5-6
size: NA
length: 14
D: TRBD1
DNA: TGTGCCAGCAGCTTATGGCACAGGGGGATCGAGCAGTACTTC
CDR3: CASSLWHRGIEQYF

J: TRBJ1-1
V: TRBV3-1
size: NA
length: 13
D: NA
DNA: TGTGCCAGCAGCCCCCGAATCATTACTGAAGCTTTCTTT
CDR3: CASSPRIITEAFF

J: TRBJ2-1
V: TRBV13
size: few
length: 16
D: NA
DNA: TGTGCCAGCAGCCCCAGACTGTCGGGCTCCTACAATGAGCAGTTCTTC
CDR3: CASSPRLSGSYNEQFF

J: TRBJ2-5
V: TRBV28
size: once
length: 15
D: TRBD1
DNA: TGTGCCAGCAGTTTATACCCGACAGGGGAAGAGACCCAGTACTTC
CDR3: CASSLYPTGEETQYF

J: TRBJ2-7
V: TRBV7-9
size: NA
length: 15
D: NA
DNA: TGTGCCAGCAGATCCCCGGAGGGGCCTATATACGAGCAGTACTTC
CDR3: CASRSPEGPIYEQYF

J: TRBJ1-2
V: TRBV27
size: few
length: 15
D: TRBD1
DNA: TGTGCCAGCAGTCCCTTAGGACAGGGGGGCTATGGCTACACCTTC
CDR3: CASSPLGQGGYGYTF

J: TRBJ1-1
V: TRBV12-3/TRBV12-4
size: few
length: 14
D: TRBD1
DNA: TGTGCCAGCAGTAGCAACAGGGGTGTCACTGAAGCTTTCTTT
CDR3: CASSSNRGVTEAFF

J: TRBJ2-7
V: TRBV29-1
size: NA
length: 14
D: NA
DNA: TGCAGCTCTATTGGGGCTAGCTGGTTCGATGAGCAGTACTTC
CDR3: CSSIGASWFDEQYF

J: TRBJ2-7
V: TRBV20-1
size: many
length: 14
D: TRBD2
DNA: TGCAGTGCTCAGGGGCCTAGCGGGACCTACGAGCAGTACTTC
CDR3: CSAQGPSGTYEQYF

J: TRBJ2-5
V: TRBV5-1
size: NA
length: 13
D: NA
DNA: TGCGCCAGCAGCCCGGCCTTCCAAGAGACCCAGTACTTC
CDR3: CASSPAFQETQYF

J: TRBJ2-1
V: TRBV6-1
size: few
length: 10
D: NA
DNA: TGTGCCTCGGGGGACAATGAGCAGTTCTTC
CDR3: CASGDNEQFF

J: TRBJ2-6
V: TRBV7-3
size: NA
length: 15
D: NA
DNA: TGTGCCAGCAGCTTCGGGGATCCTGGGGCCAACGTCCTGACTTTC
CDR3: CASSFGDPGANVLTF

J: TRBJ2-1
V: TRBV5-1
size: NA
length: 12
D: NA
DNA: TGCGCCAGCAGCCATAAGCAAGAGACCCAGTTCTTC
CDR3: CASSHKQETQFF

J: TRBJ1-1
V: TRBV3-1
size: once
length: 12
D: NA
DNA: TGTGCCAGCAGCCCGACAAGCACTGAAGCTTTCTTT
CDR3: CASSPTSTEAFF

J: TRBJ1-2
V: TRBV18
size: NA
length: 17
D: NA
DNA: TGTGCCAGCTCAACATCAGGCGGTTTGGGGGATAACTATGGCTACACCTTC
CDR3: CASSTSGGLGDNYGYTF

J: TRBJ2-7
V: TRBV28
size: NA
length: 16
D: NA
DNA: TGTGCCAGCAGTTTATCCACCGAGGGGCGCGGGTACGAGCAGTACTTC
CDR3: CASSLSTEGRGYEQYF

J: TRBJ2-1
V: TRBV7-2
size: NA
length: 18
D: NA
DNA: TGTGCCAGCAGCTTAGTCTGGGCGGGTGGGGGCTCCTACAATGAGCAGTTCTTC
CDR3: CASSLVWAGGGSYNEQFF

J: TRBJ1-2
V: TRBV5-1
size: few
length: 14
D: TRBD1
DNA: TGCGCCAGCAGCTATCAGACAGGGCCTTATGGCTACACCTTC
CDR3: CASSYQTGPYGYTF

J: TRBJ2-7
V: TRBV18
size: NA
length: 17
D: NA
DNA: TGTGCCAGCTCACCATCGATAGGTAGGGTCAGCTCCTACGAGCAGTACTTC
CDR3: CASSPSIGRVSSYEQYF

J: TRBJ2-7
V: TRBV12-3/TRBV12-4
size: NA
length: 15
D: TRBD1
DNA: TGTGCCAGCACCTGGGGACAGGGGGAATACAATGAGCAGTACTTC
CDR3: CASTWGQGEYNEQYF

J: TRBJ2-1
V: TRBV7-2
size: NA
length: 14
D: TRBD1
DNA: TGTGCCAGCAGCAAATCAGGGGGCTCAGAGACCCAGTTCTTC
CDR3: CASSKSGGSETQFF

J: TRBJ2-2
V: TRBV29-1
size: NA
length: 15
D: TRBD1
DNA: TGCAGCGTTCCCCGTGGACAGGGTAACACCGGGGAGCTGTTTTTT
CDR3: CSVPRGQGNTGELFF

J: TRBJ2-6
V: TRBV12-3/TRBV12-4
size: few
length: 16
D: TRBD1
DNA: TGTGCCAGCAGGAGGACAGGGGAGTCTGGGGCCAACGTCCTGACTTTC
CDR3: CASRRTGESGANVLTF

J: TRBJ2-7
V: TRBV21-1
size: few
length: 14
D: NA
DNA: TGTGCCAGCAGTATGCAGGGGAAGGCCTCCGAGCAGTACTTC
CDR3: CASSMQGKASEQYF

J: TRBJ2-5
V: TRBV11-2
size: NA
length: 13
D: NA
DNA: TGTGCCAGCAGCGTTTCCCTTACGGAGACCCAGTACTTC
CDR3: CASSVSLTETQYF

J: TRBJ2-7
V: TRBV5-1
size: NA
length: 14
D: NA
DNA: TGCGCCAGCAACCCCAAGGCGGGAAAAGGCGAGCAGTACTTC
CDR3: CASNPKAGKGEQYF